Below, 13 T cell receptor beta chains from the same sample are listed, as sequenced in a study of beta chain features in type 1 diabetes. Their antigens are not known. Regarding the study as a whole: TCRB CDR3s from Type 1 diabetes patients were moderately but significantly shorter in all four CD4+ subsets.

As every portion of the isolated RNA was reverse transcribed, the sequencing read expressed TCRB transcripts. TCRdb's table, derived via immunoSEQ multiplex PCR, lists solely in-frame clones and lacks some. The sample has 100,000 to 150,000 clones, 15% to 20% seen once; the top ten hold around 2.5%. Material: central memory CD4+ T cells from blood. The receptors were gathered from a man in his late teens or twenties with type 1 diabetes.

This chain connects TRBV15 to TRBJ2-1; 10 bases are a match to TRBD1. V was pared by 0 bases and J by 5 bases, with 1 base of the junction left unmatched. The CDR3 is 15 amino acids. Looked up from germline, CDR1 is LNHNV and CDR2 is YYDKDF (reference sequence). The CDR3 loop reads CATSREDRGNNEQFF. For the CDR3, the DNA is TGTGCCACCAGCAGAGAGGACAGGGGGAACAATGAGCAGTTCTTC.

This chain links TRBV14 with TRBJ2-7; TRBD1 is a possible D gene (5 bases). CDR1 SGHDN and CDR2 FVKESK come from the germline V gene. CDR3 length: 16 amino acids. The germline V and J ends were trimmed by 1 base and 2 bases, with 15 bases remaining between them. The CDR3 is CASSQGGSTITYEQYF. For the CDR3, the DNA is TGTGCCAGCAGCCAAGGGGGCAGCACGATAACCTACGAGCAGTACTTC.

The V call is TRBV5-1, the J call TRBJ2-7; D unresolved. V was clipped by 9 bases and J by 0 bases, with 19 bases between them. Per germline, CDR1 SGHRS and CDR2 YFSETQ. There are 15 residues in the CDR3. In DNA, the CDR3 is TGCGCCATCCACCCCCGGCCAGACTTCTCCTACGAGCAGTACTTC. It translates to CAIHPRPDFSYEQYF.

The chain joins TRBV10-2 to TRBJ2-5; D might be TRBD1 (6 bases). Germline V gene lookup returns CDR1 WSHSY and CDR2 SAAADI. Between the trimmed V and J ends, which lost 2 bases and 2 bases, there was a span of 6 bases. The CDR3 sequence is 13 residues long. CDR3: CASSEGQQETQYF. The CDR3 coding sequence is TGCGCCAGCAGTGAGGGACAGCAAGAGACCCAGTACTTC.

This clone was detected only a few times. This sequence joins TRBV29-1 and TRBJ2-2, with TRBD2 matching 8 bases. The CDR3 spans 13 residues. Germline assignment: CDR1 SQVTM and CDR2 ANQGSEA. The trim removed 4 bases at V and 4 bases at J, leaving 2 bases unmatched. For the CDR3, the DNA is TGCAGCGTTGCCGCGGGGGGCACCGGGGAGCTGTTTTTT. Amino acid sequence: CSVAAGGTGELFF.

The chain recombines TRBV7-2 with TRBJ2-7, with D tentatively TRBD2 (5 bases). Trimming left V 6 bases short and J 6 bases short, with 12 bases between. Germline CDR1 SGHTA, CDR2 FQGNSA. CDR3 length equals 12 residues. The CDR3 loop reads CASSSSRVEQYF. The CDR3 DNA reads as TGTGCCAGCAGTTCATCGAGGGTCGAGCAGTACTTC.

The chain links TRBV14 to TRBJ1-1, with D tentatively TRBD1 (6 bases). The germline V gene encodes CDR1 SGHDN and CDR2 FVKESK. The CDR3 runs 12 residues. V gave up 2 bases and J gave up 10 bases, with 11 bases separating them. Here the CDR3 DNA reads TGTGCCAGCAGCCAAAACAGGGTCGGAGCTTTCTTT. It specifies CASSQNRVGAFF.

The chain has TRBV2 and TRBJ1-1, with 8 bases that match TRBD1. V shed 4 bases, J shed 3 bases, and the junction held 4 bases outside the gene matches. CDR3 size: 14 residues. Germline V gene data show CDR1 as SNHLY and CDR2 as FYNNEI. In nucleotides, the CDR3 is TGTGCCAGCAGTGGAGACAGGGGATACACTGAAGCTTTCTTT. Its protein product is CASSGDRGYTEAFF.

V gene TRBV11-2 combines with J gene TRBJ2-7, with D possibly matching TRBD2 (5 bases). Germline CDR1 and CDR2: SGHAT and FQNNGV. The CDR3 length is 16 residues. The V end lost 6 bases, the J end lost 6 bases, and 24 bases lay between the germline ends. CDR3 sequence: CASSFPRGRGGVEQYF. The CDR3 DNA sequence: TGTGCCAGCAGTTTCCCTCGTGGCCGAGGAGGAGTCGAGCAGTACTTC. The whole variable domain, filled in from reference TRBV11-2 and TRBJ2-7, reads EAGVAQSPRYKIIEKRQSVAFWCNPISGHATLYWYQQILGQGPKLLIQFQNNGVVDDSQLPKDRFSAERLKGVDSTLKIQPAKLEDSAVYLCASSFPRGRGGVEQYFGPGTRLTVT.

The CDR3 nucleotides are TGTGCCAGCAGTTACTCGTCGAGGGGGCGGGACGAGCAGTACTTC. It specifies CASSYSSRGRDEQYF. The chain has TRBV6-5 and TRBJ2-7; 7 bases map to TRBD1. Germline V gene sequence: CDR1 MNHEY, CDR2 SVGAGI. CDR3 size: 15 residues. Trimming at V came to 0 bases and at J to 5 bases, leaving 7 bases not matched to a gene.

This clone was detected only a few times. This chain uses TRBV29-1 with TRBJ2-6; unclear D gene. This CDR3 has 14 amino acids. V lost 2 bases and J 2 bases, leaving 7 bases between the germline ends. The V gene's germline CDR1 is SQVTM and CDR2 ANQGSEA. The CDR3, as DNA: TGCAGCGTTGAAAGATTAGCTGGGGCCAACGTCCTGACTTTC. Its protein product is CSVERLAGANVLTF.

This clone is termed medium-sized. CDR3 residues: CASSQDWDEQFF. The CDR3 coding sequence is TGTGCCAGCAGCCAAGACTGGGATGAGCAGTTCTTC. The V call is TRBV14, the J call TRBJ2-1; unclear D gene. V dropped 0 bases and J dropped 8 bases, with 5 bases sitting between them. CDR1 is SGHDN, CDR2 FVKESK, per germline. The CDR3 length is 12 residues.

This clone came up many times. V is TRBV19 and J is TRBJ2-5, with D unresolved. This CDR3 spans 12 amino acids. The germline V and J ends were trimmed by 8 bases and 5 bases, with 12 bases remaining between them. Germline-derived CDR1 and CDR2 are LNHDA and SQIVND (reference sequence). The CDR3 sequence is CASRQVGETQYF. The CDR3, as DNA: TGTGCCAGTCGACAAGTTGGGGAGACCCAGTACTTC. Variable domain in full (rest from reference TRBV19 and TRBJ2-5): DGGITQSPKYLFRKEGQNVTLSCEQNLNHDAMYWYRQDPGQGLRLIYYSQIVNDFQKGDIAEGYSVSREKKESFPLTVTSAQKNPTAFYLCASRQVGETQYFGPGTRLLVL.